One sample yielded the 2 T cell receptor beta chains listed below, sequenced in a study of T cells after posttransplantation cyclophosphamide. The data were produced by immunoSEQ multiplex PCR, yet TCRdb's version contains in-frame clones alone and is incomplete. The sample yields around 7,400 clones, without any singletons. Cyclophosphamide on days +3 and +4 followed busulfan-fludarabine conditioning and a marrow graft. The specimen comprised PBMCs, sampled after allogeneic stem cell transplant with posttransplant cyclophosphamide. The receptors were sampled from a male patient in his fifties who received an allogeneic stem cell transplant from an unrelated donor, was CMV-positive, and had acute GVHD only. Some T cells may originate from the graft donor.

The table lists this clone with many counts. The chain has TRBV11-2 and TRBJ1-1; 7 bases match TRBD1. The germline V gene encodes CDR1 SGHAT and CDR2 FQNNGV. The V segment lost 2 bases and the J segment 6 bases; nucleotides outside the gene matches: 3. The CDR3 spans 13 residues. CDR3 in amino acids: CASSLQGDAEAFF. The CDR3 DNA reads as TGTGCCAGCAGCTTACAGGGGGACGCTGAAGCTTTCTTT.

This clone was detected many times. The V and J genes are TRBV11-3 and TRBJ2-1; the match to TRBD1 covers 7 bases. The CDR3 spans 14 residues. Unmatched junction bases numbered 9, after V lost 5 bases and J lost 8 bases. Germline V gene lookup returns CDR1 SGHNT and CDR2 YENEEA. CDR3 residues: CASSPRDRPDEQFF. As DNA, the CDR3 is TGTGCCAGCAGCCCCCGGGACAGACCGGATGAGCAGTTCTTC.